Below, 16 T cell receptor beta chains from the same sample are listed, as sequenced in a study of beta chain features in type 1 diabetes. Expressed TCRB transcripts were sequenced, since all the RNA that had been isolated was reverse transcribed. The repertoire was sequenced with immunoSEQ multiplex PCR; TCRdb's copy has only in-frame clones and lacks some. The sample holds some 150,000 clones, around 10% seen once. The material sequenced was central memory CD4+ T cells from blood. Every receptor here comes from a man between 18 and 35 years old in good health.

The rearrangement links TRBV7-3 to TRBJ2-2, with D perhaps matching TRBD1 (5 bases). V dropped 6 bases and J dropped 2 bases, with 10 bases sitting between them. Germline CDR1 is SGHTA and CDR2 is FQGTGA. The CDR3 consists of 14 residues. The CDR3 DNA follows: TGTGCCAGCAGACCCGGACAAAACACCGGGGAGCTGTTTTTT. Protein sequence: CASRPGQNTGELFF. Combining the CDR3 with reference TRBV7-3 and TRBJ2-2 gives the whole variable domain GAGVSQTPSNKVTEKGKYVELRCDPISGHTALYWYRQSLGQGPEFLIYFQGTGAADDSGLPNDRFFAVRPEGSVSTLKIQRTERGDSAVYLCASRPGQNTGELFFGEGSRLTVL.

This clone was seen a few times. The rearrangement links TRBV30 to TRBJ1-5, with a tentative D call TRBD1 (5 bases). The germline V gene encodes CDR1 GTSNPN and CDR2 SVGIG (reference sequence). The V and J ends lost 2 bases and 4 bases respectively, with 9 bases between them. The CDR3 is made up of 13 amino acids. The CDR3 sequence: CAWSPQGNQPQHF. The DNA of the CDR3 is TGTGCCTGGAGTCCGCAGGGAAATCAGCCCCAGCATTTT.

The chain has TRBV7-2 and TRBJ2-4, with D possibly matching TRBD1 (5 bases). V was shortened by 4 bases and J by 0 bases, with 13 bases between the two germline ends. This CDR3 has 16 residues. Germline V gives CDR1 SGHTA, CDR2 FQGNSA. In DNA form, the CDR3 reads TGTGCCAGCAGCTCCATCACGACAGTAGCCAAAAACATTCAGTACTTC. Amino acids: CASSSITTVAKNIQYF.

Only a few counts were recorded for this clone. CDR3 DNA sequence: TGTGCCAGCAGTTTCGGGACCCTGAGCCCCTACGAGCAGTACTTC. Encoded protein: CASSFGTLSPYEQYF. The chain combines TRBV28 with TRBJ2-7; the D gene could be TRBD1 or TRBD2 (5 bases each). The V end lost 3 bases, the J end lost 2 bases, and 14 bases lay between the germline ends. The germline gives CDR1 MDHEN, CDR2 SYDVKM. The CDR3 length is 15 residues.

This clone was observed a handful of times. This chain links TRBV28 with TRBJ2-4, with 8 nucleotides matching TRBD1. Germline V gene sequence: CDR1 MDHEN, CDR2 SYDVKM. Trimming at V came to 5 bases and at J to 5 bases, leaving 14 bases not matched to a gene. The CDR3 totals 17 residues. The CDR3 reads CASSAPQGRGRENIQYF. The DNA for the CDR3 is TGTGCCAGCAGTGCACCTCAGGGCAGGGGGCGCGAAAACATTCAGTACTTC.

This clone came up a few times. V and J are TRBV2 and TRBJ2-1; D ambiguous. Germline V gene sequence: CDR1 SNHLY, CDR2 FYNNEI. This CDR3 region has 14 residues. V lost 7 bases and J lost 6, with 16 bases in between. The CDR3 DNA follows: TGTGCCAGCAACGGGCCTCTTAGGTCCAATGAGCAGTTCTTC. Its protein is CASNGPLRSNEQFF.

This clone was detected only a few times. The V and J genes are TRBV2 and TRBJ1-5; D is unclear. Trimming stripped 8 bases from V and 2 bases from J, with 13 bases between. The CDR3 sequence is 14 residues long. Germline CDR1 SNHLY, CDR2 FYNNEI. CDR3 DNA: TGTGCCAGCGCAACGGACTCTGGCAATCAGCCCCAGCATTTT. Translated: CASATDSGNQPQHF.

The chain joins TRBV7-2 to TRBJ1-2, with TRBD1 matching over 7 bases. From germline, CDR1 is SGHTA and CDR2 FQGNSA. This CDR3 comprises 13 residues. V lost 5 bases, J lost 5 bases, and 5 bases stayed unmatched. The CDR3 coding sequence is TGTGCCAGCAGCGGGGGACAGCAATATGGCTACACCTTC. It is translated as CASSGGQQYGYTF.

This clone occurred a few times. The chain uses TRBV18 and TRBJ2-4; either TRBD1 or TRBD2 may supply D (6 bases each). The CDR3 length is 16 residues. With 0 bases removed from V and 2 bases from J, the gap between germline ends came to 11 bases. CDR1 is KGHSH, CDR2 LQKENI, per germline. The CDR3 loop is CASSPPGGKSKNIQYF. DNA of the CDR3: TGTGCCAGCTCACCACCGGGGGGCAAATCCAAAAACATTCAGTACTTC.

The CDR3 loop reads CASRLFGGGELFF. Written as DNA, the CDR3 is TGTGCCAGCAGGCTGTTCGGGGGCGGGGAGCTGTTTTTT. This chain connects TRBV5-6 to TRBJ2-2; perhaps TRBD2 as D (6 bases). Germline V lookup: CDR1 SGHDT, CDR2 YYEEEE. Trimming stripped 5 bases from V and 7 bases from J, with 12 bases between. There are 13 residues in the CDR3.

Concerning this clone itself: The sample carries other DNA sequences with the same CDR3. V gene TRBV25-1 combines with J gene TRBJ2-7, with no clear D. This CDR3 is built from 11 residues. Germline-derived CDR1 and CDR2 are MGHDK and SYGVNS. V dropped 4 bases and J dropped 3 bases, with 4 bases sitting between them. The CDR3 DNA reads as TGTGCCAGCAGTGGGTTCTACGAGCAGTACTTC. This translates into CASSGFYEQYF.

This clone was counted between two and nine times. The chain carries TRBV30 and TRBJ1-1, with D unclear. CDR1 is GTSNPN, CDR2 SVGIG, per germline (reference sequence). CDR3 size: 13 residues. V lost 1 base to trimming and J lost 1 base, with 7 bases between them. In nucleotides, the CDR3 is TGTGCCTGGAGTGAGGAGGGGAACACTGAAGCTTTCTTT. Its translation: CAWSEEGNTEAFF. Based on the CDR3 plus reference TRBV30 and TRBJ1-1, the full variable domain is SQTIHQWPATLVQPVGSPLSLECTVEGTSNPNLYWYRQAAGRGLQLLFYSVGIGQISSEVPQNLSASRPQDRQFILSSKKLLLSDSGFYLCAWSEEGNTEAFFGQGTRLTVV.

The genes are TRBV30 and TRBJ2-5; either TRBD1 or TRBD2 may fit D (6 bases each). V dropped 5 bases and J dropped 2 bases, with 12 bases sitting between them. Germline CDR1 is GTSNPN and CDR2 is SVGIG (reference sequence). This CDR3 region has 13 residues. The CDR3 here is CAWAGGLQETQYF. The CDR3 DNA reads as TGTGCCTGGGCCGGGGGCCTGCAAGAGACCCAGTACTTC.

In the case of this clone: This CDR3 is also generated by other DNA sequences in the sample. The chain combines TRBV18 with TRBJ2-7; 8 bases match TRBD2. The trim removed 2 bases at V and 1 base at J, leaving 1 base unmatched. The CDR3 extends over 14 amino acids. In germline, CDR1 is KGHSH, CDR2 LQKENI. The CDR3 reads CASSPTSGSYEQYF. For the CDR3, the DNA is TGTGCCAGCTCACCAACTAGCGGATCCTACGAGCAGTACTTC.

This clone has only a few counts. The chain links TRBV9 to TRBJ2-3; 7 bases line up with TRBD1. This CDR3 is built from 15 residues. V was clipped by 4 bases and J by 2 bases; unmatched bases: 7. Germline CDR1 reads SGDLS; CDR2 reads YYNGEE. This CDR3 reads CASSPGQLTTDTQYF. In DNA, the CDR3 is TGTGCCAGCAGCCCGGGACAGTTAACCACAGATACGCAGTATTTT.

This clone was recorded many times. V gene TRBV9 combines with J gene TRBJ2-1, with a weak D call TRBD2 (6 bases). From germline, CDR1 is SGDLS and CDR2 YYNGEE. This CDR3 comprises 11 residues. Between the trimmed V and J ends, which lost 2 bases and 9 bases, there was a span of 6 bases. The CDR3 region is CASSVEGEQFF. The CDR3 nucleotides are TGTGCCAGCAGCGTGGAGGGTGAGCAGTTCTTC.